The 2 T cell receptor beta chains below all came from one sample that was sequenced in a study of regulatory T cells in long-lasting Graves disease. Sequencing libraries for TCR beta were prepared with iRepertoire HTBI primers and Arm-PCR of CDR3 regions. TCRdb re-analysed the multiplex PCR reads in MiXCR, keeping a single row per CDR3 protein. The sample lists more than 350,000 distinct CDR3 sequences, 14% to 15% occurring once. Time point indicated: newly diagnosed GD, antithyroid drugs for less than 3 months. PBMCs were the source of the RNA used for TCR sequencing. The sample also formed part of further work on T cells in Graves' hyperthyroidism and ophthalmopathy.

The sample here was peripheral blood mononuclear cells (PBMCs), taken at new diagnosis, from a patient treated with antithyroid drugs. The receptors shown here come from a woman aged 30 to 39 with Graves disease.

This clonotype was seen at least ten times. The J gene is TRBJ2-7, the V gene TRBV20-1, with TRBD2 matching over 15 bases. The CDR3 spans 14 residues. V lost 5 bases to trimming and J lost 9 bases; unmatched junction nucleotides: 8. The V gene's germline CDR1 is DFQATT and CDR2 SNEGSKA (reference sequence). The chain's CDR3 is CSAGRTSGRGAQYF. CDR3 coding DNA: TGCAGTGCTGGACGGACTAGCGGGAGGGGGGCGCAGTACTTC.

The V gene is TRBV5-6, the J gene TRBJ1-1; D gene uncertain. V was cut by 4 bases and J by 2 bases, with 12 bases left in between. The CDR3 sequence is 14 residues long. The V gene's germline CDR1 is SGHDT and CDR2 YYEEEE. For the CDR3, the DNA is TGTGCCAGCAGCCTAGTTTCCCTTAACACTGAAGCTTTCTTT. Amino acids: CASSLVSLNTEAFF.